The 27 T cell receptor beta chains given below trace back to one sample, sequenced in a study of cytomegalovirus exposure and HLA in healthy donors. The PCR was carried out with 60 Vbeta primers and 13 Jbeta primers. The assay was immunoSEQ multiplex PCR, and TCRdb's table has in-frame clones only and misses some. The sample's table shows over 55,000 clones. Input material: PBMCs. These receptors originate from a male donor in good health and CMV-seronegative.

The chain is built from TRBV7-9 and TRBJ1-1, with D possibly being TRBD1 (5 bases). V gave up 5 bases and J gave up 2 bases, with 9 bases separating them. Germline V lookup: CDR1 SEHNR, CDR2 FQNEAQ (reference sequence). The CDR3 contains 13 residues. As DNA, the CDR3 is TGTGCCAGCAGCCCGACAGCTAACACTGAAGCTTTCTTT. Translating gives CASSPTANTEAFF.

The chain recombines TRBV6-5 with TRBJ1-1; 8 nucleotides line up with TRBD1. The germline gives CDR1 MNHEY, CDR2 SVGAGI. The V gene end was trimmed by 5 bases and the J gene end by 5 bases; junction bases not matched to a gene: 4. CDR3 length equals 13 residues. Here the CDR3 reads CASSATGGTEAFF. The CDR3 nucleotides read TGTGCCAGCAGTGCAACAGGGGGAACTGAAGCTTTCTTT.

V usage is TRBV28 and J usage is TRBJ1-5; perhaps TRBD1 as D (6 bases). The CDR3 spans 16 residues. Germline values: CDR1 MDHEN, CDR2 SYDVKM. V was cut by 6 bases and J by 2 bases, with 17 bases left in between. Here the CDR3 reads CASRDQGAGGNQPQHF. The CDR3 DNA is TGTGCCAGCAGGGATCAGGGAGCAGGGGGCAATCAGCCCCAGCATTTT.

The chain joins TRBV5-5 to TRBJ1-6; no clear D. This CDR3 is 14 amino acids long. V was trimmed by 0 bases and J by 7 bases, leaving 8 bases between them. Germline V CDR1 and CDR2: SGHKS, YYEKEE (reference sequence). This CDR3 is CASSLGTSNSPLHF. CDR3 in DNA: TGTGCCAGCAGCTTGGGGACTTCCAATTCACCCCTCCACTTT.

The rearrangement links TRBV28 to TRBJ2-3, with 10 bases lining up with TRBD2. V was clipped by 4 bases and J by 7 bases; unmatched bases: 5. This CDR3 has 14 amino acids. CDR1 MDHEN and CDR2 SYDVKM come from the germline V gene. This CDR3 reads CASSSPSGGNTQYF. In nucleotides, the CDR3 is TGTGCCAGCAGTTCGCCTAGCGGGGGTAATACGCAGTATTTT.

The rearrangement links TRBV4-1 to TRBJ1-2, with D possibly TRBD1 on 6 matching bases. V was cut by 5 bases and J by 4 bases, with 14 bases left in between. The CDR3 spans 14 residues. The germline V gene has CDR1 MGHRA and CDR2 YSYEKL. The CDR3 sequence: CASSVQGPVYGYTF. DNA for the CDR3: TGCGCCAGCAGCGTCCAGGGGCCAGTCTATGGCTACACCTTC.

The rearrangement links TRBV7-6 to TRBJ2-3; 10 bases align to TRBD2. This CDR3 has 17 residues. J lost 4 bases, V lost 3 bases, and 10 bases had no gene match. CDR1 is SGHVS, CDR2 FNYEAQ, per germline. CDR3 sequence reads: CASSFFLLAGRADTQYF. Here the CDR3 DNA reads TGTGCCAGCAGCTTCTTCCTACTAGCGGGAAGGGCAGATACGCAGTATTTT.

The chain's CDR3 is CASSQGGGLSEKLFF. In DNA form, the CDR3 reads TGTGCCAGCAGCCAAGGGGGGGGACTAAGTGAAAAACTGTTTTTT. V gene TRBV7-8 combines with J gene TRBJ1-4; D may be TRBD1 (6 bases). CDR3 length: 15 amino acids. V was trimmed by 5 bases and J by 7 bases, leaving 17 bases between them. Per the germline V gene, CDR1 is SGHVS and CDR2 is FQNEAQ.

The CDR3 reads CASSFGPLAGGTITYEQYF. CDR3 DNA sequence: TGTGCCAGCAGCTTCGGACCCCTAGCGGGAGGGACGATAACCTACGAGCAGTACTTC. The rearrangement links TRBV5-5 to TRBJ2-7; 12 nucleotides line up with TRBD2. Germline trimming cut 2 bases from V and 2 bases from J; bases unmatched to any gene: 14. Germline CDR1 and CDR2: SGHKS and YYEKEE (reference sequence). The CDR3 contains 19 residues.

The genes are TRBV5-5 and TRBJ2-2; D remains unclear. The CDR3 has 15 residues. Germline V gene data show CDR1 as SGHKS and CDR2 as YYEKEE (reference sequence). Trimming left V 1 base short and J 5 bases short, with 12 bases between. The CDR3 nucleotides are TGTGCCAGCAGCTTGATACTCTTAACGACCGGGGAGCTGTTTTTT. It codes for CASSLILLTTGELFF.

CDR3 DNA: TGTGCCAGCAGTCTACAGGAATCCTACGAGCAGTACTTC. Its protein product is CASSLQESYEQYF. The rearrangement links TRBV6-5 to TRBJ2-7; D perhaps matches TRBD1 (5 bases). CDR1 is MNHEY and CDR2 is SVGAGI in the germline V gene. This CDR3 is 13 amino acids long. The V and J ends lost 5 bases and 1 base respectively, with 9 bases between them.

The chain couples TRBV21-1 to TRBJ1-2; the table names TRBD1, a call not compared with the DNA. TRBV21-1 is annotated as a pseudogene. The CDR3 runs 16 residues. This CDR3 is CASSKALRPPNYGYTF. For the CDR3, the DNA is TGTGCCAGCAGCAAAGCGCTCAGGCCACCTAACTATGGCTACACCTTC.

V gene TRBV4-3 combines with J gene TRBJ1-2; D perhaps matches TRBD1 (6 bases). This CDR3 comprises 14 residues. The V gene's germline CDR1 is LGHNA and CDR2 YSLEER. Trimming pared 4 bases from V and 2 bases from J, leaving 11 bases between. CDR3 protein: CASSLSQGNYGYTF. For the CDR3, the DNA is TGCGCCAGCAGCCTATCACAGGGAAACTATGGCTACACCTTC.

This chain uses TRBV18 with TRBJ2-3; 11 nucleotides match TRBD2. CDR3 length: 18 residues. Germline values: CDR1 KGHSH, CDR2 LQKENI. With 3 bases clipped from V and 4 bases from J, the junction kept 12 bases outside the gene matches. The CDR3, as DNA: TGTGCCAGCTCACCGGTGAGCCTAGCGGGGGGAACGGCAGATACGCAGTATTTT. Encoded protein: CASSPVSLAGGTADTQYF.

The J gene is TRBJ2-3, the V gene TRBV7-2, with TRBD1 as a possible D gene (6 bases). The V gene's germline CDR1 is SGHTA and CDR2 FQGNSA. The CDR3 consists of 14 residues. V lost 5 bases to trimming and J lost 4 bases, with 13 bases between them. CDR3 sequence (DNA): TGTGCCAGCAGCCTCAGACAGGCTTCAGATACGCAGTATTTT. This encodes CASSLRQASDTQYF. Drawing the rest from reference TRBV7-2 and TRBJ2-3, the complete variable domain is GAGVSQSPSNKVTEKGKDVELRCDPISGHTALYWYRQSLGQGLEFLIYFQGNSAPDKSGLPSDRFSAERTGGSVSTLTIQRTQQEDSAVYLCASSLRQASDTQYFGPGTRLTVL.

The V and J genes are TRBV29-1 and TRBJ1-1; D remains unclear. V was trimmed by 4 bases and J by 4 bases, leaving 13 bases between them. CDR1 SQVTM and CDR2 ANQGSEA come from the germline V gene. This CDR3 comprises 13 residues. Here the CDR3 DNA reads TGCAGCGTTGGTCCGGGGTACAGCACTGAAGCTTTCTTT. Translated: CSVGPGYSTEAFF.

CDR3 in DNA: TGCGCCAGGACCGGGACAGAGATGGGGAACACTGAAGCTTTCTTT. This encodes CARTGTEMGNTEAFF. V gene TRBV10-1 combines with J gene TRBJ1-1, with 7 bases that match TRBD1. The ends lost 9 bases at V and 1 base at J; junction bases unmatched: 11. Per germline, CDR1 WNHNN and CDR2 SYGVQD (reference sequence). The CDR3 covers 15 residues.

The rearrangement uses TRBV7-9 and TRBJ2-1; weak D call: TRBD1 (6 bases). CDR1 and CDR2 (germline): SEHNR, FQNEAQ (reference sequence). The CDR3 is 12 amino acids. The V and J ends lost 5 bases and 10 bases respectively, with 12 bases between them. The DNA for the CDR3 is TGTGCCAGCAGCCCCCACAGGGAAGAGCAGTTCTTC. It codes for CASSPHREEQFF.

This chain uses TRBV6-5 with TRBJ1-2; 10 nucleotides match TRBD1. Trimming took 4 bases from V and 5 from J; bases not matched to a gene: 1. Per germline, CDR1 MNHEY and CDR2 SVGAGI. This CDR3 has 13 residues. CDR3 in amino acids: CASSWGQGYGYTF. CDR3 DNA sequence: TGTGCCAGCAGTTGGGGACAGGGGTATGGCTACACCTTC.

The V call is TRBV18, the J call TRBJ2-7; TRBD1 matches 8 bases. V was pared by 2 bases and J by 6 bases, with 12 bases of the junction left unmatched. The CDR3 is 16 residues long. Looked up from germline, CDR1 is KGHSH and CDR2 is LQKENI. The CDR3 region is CASSPSRSAGQGEQYF. CDR3 DNA sequence: TGTGCCAGCTCACCAAGCAGGTCAGCCGGACAGGGCGAGCAGTACTTC. Together with reference TRBV18 and TRBJ2-7, the CDR3 gives the full variable domain: NAGVMQNPRHLVRRRGQEARLRCSPMKGHSHVYWYRQLPEEGLKFMVYLQKENIIDESGMPKERFSAEFPKEGPSILRIQQVVRGDSAAYFCASSPSRSAGQGEQYFGPGTRLTVT.

This chain uses TRBV2 with TRBJ2-1; D not certain. The germline gives CDR1 SNHLY, CDR2 FYNNEI. V was pared by 3 bases and J by 0 bases, with 9 bases between. There are 15 residues in the CDR3. The CDR3 DNA reads as TGTGCCAGCAGTGATGCAAGGAGCTCCTACAATGAGCAGTTCTTC. It specifies CASSDARSSYNEQFF.

The genes are TRBV6-1 and TRBJ1-2; D is unclear. Deletions cut 3 bases from V and 0 bases from J, with 11 bases between. The V gene's germline CDR1 is MNHNS and CDR2 SASEGT. This CDR3 is built from 15 residues. This CDR3 is CASSDWTVANYGYTF. For the CDR3, the DNA is TGTGCCAGCAGTGACTGGACTGTAGCTAACTATGGCTACACCTTC.

Written as DNA, the CDR3 is TGTGCCAGCAGCATCGACAGGGGAAGCACTGAAGCTTTCTTT. Encoded protein: CASSIDRGSTEAFF. The chain couples TRBV6-5 to TRBJ1-1; 8 positions agree with TRBD1. The J segment lost 4 bases and the V segment lost 6 bases, leaving 7 bases of the junction unmatched. The CDR3 contains 14 residues. Germline lookup yields CDR1 MNHEY and CDR2 SVGAGI.

The chain joins TRBV6-6 to TRBJ1-3; tentatively, D is TRBD1 (6 bases). The CDR3 runs to 16 residues. With 2 bases removed from V and 2 bases from J, the gap between germline ends came to 13 bases. Germline CDR1 reads MNHNY; CDR2 reads SVGAGI (reference sequence). CDR3 nucleotide sequence: TGTGCCAGCAGTTACCCCCAACAGGGCACTGGAAACACCATATATTTT. Translated, it gives CASSYPQQGTGNTIYF.

The V and J genes are TRBV19 and TRBJ2-1; no reliable D call. There are 14 residues in the CDR3. Germline CDR1 LNHDA, CDR2 SQIVND (reference sequence). With 1 base removed from V and 4 bases from J, the gap between germline ends came to 8 bases. CDR3 sequence (DNA): TGTGCCAGTAGTATAGGAAGTCGGTACAATGAGCAGTTCTTC. Protein sequence: CASSIGSRYNEQFF.

The rearrangement links TRBV12-5 to TRBJ1-3; possible D gene TRBD1, 6 bases. Germline V gives CDR1 LGHNT, CDR2 FRNRAP. This CDR3 has 15 residues. V shed 1 base and J shed 0 bases, with 7 bases lying between them. CDR3 protein: CASGLAGASGNTIYF. The CDR3 nucleotides read TGTGCTAGTGGTTTGGCAGGGGCCTCTGGAAACACCATATATTTT.

The chain employs TRBV27 and TRBJ1-6, with D possibly TRBD1 on 5 matching bases. This CDR3 is 13 amino acids long. Deletions cut 6 bases from V and 7 bases from J, with 10 bases between. In germline, CDR1 is MNHEY, CDR2 SMNVEV (reference sequence). As DNA, the CDR3 is TGTGCCAGCAGCACAGGACCCAATTCACCCCTCCACTTT. It codes for CASSTGPNSPLHF.